One and the same sample provided the 26 T cell receptor beta chains below, sequenced in a study of tumor-infiltrating lymphocytes in primary liver carcinoma. TCR beta cDNA was prepared out of around 460 ng total RNA by means of a constant-region primer. Three nested multiplex PCR rounds of slightly modified ARM-PCR generated TCR beta libraries. TRBV1-TRBV30 forward primers and a C-beta reverse primer were used in the first two PCR rounds, which each ran for 9 to 10 cycles. MiXCR was run by TCRdb on the multiplex PCR reads, yielding one entry per CDR3 protein. The sample consists of 100,000 to 150,000 distinct CDR3 sequences, 64% of them appearing once. Between roughly 17 and 33 mg of unsorted bulk tissue served as the source from which RNA and DNA were co-extracted. The sample comprised liver tumor tissue from sampling region 3. Subset meaning: tumor region T3, left-lateral pole. These receptors all come from a woman in her sixties with primary liver carcinoma and hepatitis B virus infection.

There are many counts of this clonotype. The chain recombines TRBV12-3 or TRBV12-4 with TRBJ2-5, with D tentatively TRBD2 (7 bases). This CDR3 is built from 14 residues. Between the trimmed V and J ends, which lost 3 bases and 6 bases, there was a span of 14 bases. The CDR3 coding sequence is TGTGCCAGCAGTTTGGGAGGGGGGGGGAAGACCCAGTACTTC. Translating gives CASSLGGGGKTQYF.

In regard to this clonotype: Given the absence of the conserved phenylalanine or tryptophan at the CDR3 end, a read error is likely. The chain recombines TRBV11-2 with TRBJ2-1; D is uncertain. CDR1 is SGHAT, CDR2 FQNNGV, per germline. CDR3 length equals 17 residues. The CDR3: CACSLRGSASSYNKQFL. The CDR3 DNA follows: TGTGCCTGCAGCTTACGTGGATCCGCGAGCTCCTACAATAAGCAGTTCCTC.

The table lists this clonotype with many counts. This chain joins TRBV6-1 and TRBJ2-7, with a tentative D call TRBD2 (6 bases). This CDR3 is built from 15 residues. Trimming shortened V by 7 bases and J by 0 bases, and 16 bases separated the two germline ends. The germline CDR1 and CDR2 sequences are MNHNS and SASEGT. CDR3 region: CASTSERVYSYEQYF. In DNA form, the CDR3 reads TGTGCCAGCACTAGCGAGAGAGTTTACTCCTACGAGCAGTACTTC.

In the case of this clonotype: A junction boundary mismatches the germline segment, possibly from a read error. The rearrangement uses TRBV29-1 and TRBJ1-1; no clear D gene. From germline, CDR1 is SQVTM and CDR2 ANQGSEA. The CDR3 has 11 amino acids. The CDR3 DNA reads as TGCAACGTTCGTGTGGGCCCTGAAGCTTTATTT. Amino acid sequence: CNVRVGPEALF.

This clonotype occurred many times. The chain carries TRBV6-5 and TRBJ2-7, with D unclear. CDR3 length equals 13 residues. Trimming cost V 5 bases and J 0 bases, with 8 bases left between them. Per germline, CDR1 MNHEY and CDR2 SVGAGI. In DNA form, the CDR3 reads TGTGCCAGCAGTCCCCACTCCTCCTACGAGCAGTACTTC. Its protein is CASSPHSSYEQYF.

A note on this clonotype: A read error is possible here, since a much larger clone lies one base away. This chain connects TRBV12-5 to TRBJ2-1; D perhaps matches TRBD1 (6 bases). There are 14 residues in the CDR3. Germline lookup yields CDR1 LGHNT and CDR2 FRNRAP. The CDR3 region has the DNA TGTACTAGTGGTGCAGGGGCGGGCTACAATGAGCAGTTCTTC. Translation: CTSGAGAGYNEQFF.

Remarks on this clonotype: Because the CDR3's place on the DNA is in doubt, the DNA is left out and the CDR3 is given as listed by TCRdb. The chain is built from TRBV11-2 and TRBJ2-3; TRBD2 is taken as the D call from the table, unchecked against the DNA. The CDR3 is made up of 17 amino acids, end residues included. Per germline, CDR1 SGHAT and CDR2 FQNNGV. CDR3 loop: CTSSSVGGGSPTDTRYF.

As concerns this clonotype: Lacking the conserved final phenylalanine or tryptophan, this CDR3 likely reflects a read error. The chain combines TRBV7-9 with TRBJ2-1, with D possibly being TRBD2 (5 bases). There are 13 residues in the CDR3. Germline CDR1 is SEHNR and CDR2 is FQNEAQ (reference sequence). CDR3 DNA sequence: TGTGCCAGCCGGGAAGGCTCCTACAATGGGCAGTTCTCC. It encodes CASREGSYNGQFS.

As concerns this clonotype: A junction boundary mismatches the germline segment, possibly from a read error. This rearrangement joins TRBV11-2 to TRBJ2-3; 7 bases align to TRBD1. Germline values: CDR1 SGHAT, CDR2 FQNNGV. The length of the CDR3 is 13 residues. The CDR3 spells CGSLDREIDTQYF. The CDR3 coding sequence is TGTGGCAGCTTAGACAGGGAGATCGATACGCAGTATTTT.

In regard to this clonotype: The junction and the germline gene differ at one end; a read error may be behind it. This chain connects TRBV25-1 to TRBJ2-3; D is possibly TRBD2 (5 bases). CDR1 MGHDK and CDR2 SYGVNS come from the germline V gene. This CDR3 has 14 amino acids. Here the CDR3 reads CDSTPGRGTDTQYF. The CDR3 DNA follows: TGTGACAGCACTCCGGGAAGGGGCACAGATACGCAGTATTTT.

Regarding this clonotype: At one end, the junction sequence differs from germline, possibly due to a read error. The chain links TRBV11-2 to TRBJ2-3, with D perhaps matching TRBD1 (6 bases). From germline, CDR1 is SGHAT and CDR2 FQNNGV. There are 17 residues in the CDR3. This chain's CDR3 is CASSLGGLTYTSDAQYF. CDR3 bases: TGTGCCAGCAGCTTAGGGGGGCTAACATACACGTCAGATGCGCAGTATTTT.

J is TRBJ2-1 and V is TRBV7-9; D is undetermined. The CDR3 totals 12 residues. CDR1 and CDR2 (germline): SEHNR, FQNEAQ (reference sequence). The V end was cut by 3 bases, the J end by 8 bases, with 8 bases between. CDR3 sequence: CASSLGWDEQFF. CDR3 nucleotides: TGTGCCAGCAGCTTGGGCTGGGATGAGCAGTTCTTC.

Comment on this clonotype: At one end the junction does not follow the germline gene, possibly because of a read error. The rearrangement joins TRBV7-8 to TRBJ1-6, with D hard to call. Germline V gene data show CDR1 as SGHVS and CDR2 as FQNEAQ. The CDR3 is made up of 14 amino acids. The CDR3, as DNA: TGTGCCAGCAGTCCGGCTGAGGGCAATTCATCCCTCCACTTT. This encodes CASSPAEGNSSLHF.

In the case of this clonotype: At one boundary the junction diverges from the germline segment, which might be a read error. The chain recombines TRBV6-2 or TRBV6-3 with TRBJ1-2; TRBD1 matches at 9 bases. Germline loops: CDR1 MNHEY, CDR2 SVGEGT. This CDR3 comprises 16 residues. CDR3 sequence: CVSNNPGQGAWNGHTF. The CDR3, as DNA: TGTGTCAGCAACAATCCGGGACAGGGTGCCTGGAATGGCCACACCTTC.

This clonotype has more than one count but fewer than ten. Being one base from a much bigger clone, this may be a read error. The chain joins TRBV10-2 to TRBJ1-1, with a weak D call TRBD1 (5 bases). CDR1 and CDR2 (germline): WSHSY, SAAADI. There are 13 residues in the CDR3. CDR3 DNA: TGCGTCAGCAGTGAAAGGGGGAACACTGAAGCTTTCTTT. Its protein product is CVSSERGNTEAFF.

Notes on this clonotype: This could be a read error, since a much larger clone is one nucleotide away. CDR3 amino acids: CASSLAPPGLAQRSYNEQFF. CDR3 DNA sequence: TGTGCCAGCAGCTTGGCTCCGCCGGGACTAGCGCAACGCTCCTACAATGAGCAGTTCTTC. The gene calls are TRBV5-6 and TRBJ2-1, with 10 nucleotides matching TRBD2. The length of the CDR3 is 20 residues. V dropped 0 bases and J dropped 0; count of bases not matched to a gene: 12. The germline V gene has CDR1 SGHDT and CDR2 YYEEEE.

V gene TRBV11-2 combines with J gene TRBJ2-7, with 10 positions matching TRBD1. Germline lookup yields CDR1 SGHAT and CDR2 FQNNGV. CDR3 length: 15 residues. The CDR3 DNA follows: TGTGTCGGCAGCCCCGGGACAGGGGTGGCCTACGAGCAGTACTTC. This encodes CVGSPGTGVAYEQYF.

This clonotype was seen only once. Without the conserved terminal phenylalanine or tryptophan, this CDR3 likely stems from a read error. V gene TRBV11-2 combines with J gene TRBJ2-5; D perhaps matches TRBD2 (5 bases). There are 13 residues in the CDR3. Per the germline V gene, CDR1 is SGHAT and CDR2 is FQNNGV. This CDR3 reads CASSSGLGETQYL. In nucleotides, the CDR3 is TGTGCCAGCAGCTCCGGGCTTGGGGAGACACAGTACCTC.

As concerns this clonotype: The junction departs from the called germline gene at one end, perhaps through a read error. This sequence joins TRBV30 and TRBJ2-7; TRBD2 matches at 12 bases. The CDR3 loop spans 18 amino acids. Per germline, CDR1 GTSNPN and CDR2 SVGIG (reference sequence). The CDR3 sequence: CVWSDLAGGPALKYEQYF. CDR3 coding DNA: TGTGTCTGGAGTGATCTAGCGGGAGGGCCTGCCCTAAAATACGAGCAGTACTTC.

On this clonotype itself: It may be a read error: a sequence one base away is much more abundant. V and J are TRBV5-6 and TRBJ1-2; D remains ambiguous. CDR1 SGHDT and CDR2 YYEEEE come from the germline V gene. This CDR3 has 14 residues. This CDR3 is CASSLSAQYYGCTF. The CDR3 bases are TGTGCCAGCAGCTTGAGTGCACAGTACTATGGCTGCACCTTC.

Notes on this clonotype: Because the CDR3 is missing its conserved closing phenylalanine or tryptophan, this is likely a read error. V is TRBV12-3 or TRBV12-4 and J is TRBJ1-2; weak D call: TRBD1 (5 bases). The CDR3 totals 17 residues. V lost 3 bases, J lost 2 bases, and 19 bases lay in between. The CDR3 reads CASSFSQVGALNYGYTL. The DNA of the CDR3 is TGTGCCAGCAGTTTTAGTCAGGTTGGGGCGCTGAACTATGGCTACACCTTA.

In regard to this clonotype: The conserved phenylalanine or tryptophan is not found at the CDR3 terminus, so this likely reflects a read error. This chain connects TRBV28 to TRBJ1-2; TRBD1 matches at 9 bases. Germline V gives CDR1 MDHEN, CDR2 SYDVKM. The CDR3 spans 16 residues. CDR3 nucleotides: TGTACCAGCAGTCCAGGGGGACAGGGAGGCAACTATGGCTACACCTCC. The encoded protein is CTSSPGGQGGNYGYTS.

In regard to this clonotype: The germline gene is not matched at one end of the junction; a read error may be the cause. V and J are TRBV11-1 and TRBJ2-2; the D gene is possibly TRBD1 (6 bases). CDR1 and CDR2 from the germline V gene are SGHAT and FQDESV (reference sequence). This CDR3 is 15 amino acids long. CDR3 residues: CASNPGQWFTGELFF. CDR3 in DNA: TGTGCCAGCAACCCCGGACAGTGGTTCACCGGGGAGTTGTTTTTT.

The chain has TRBV6-1 and TRBJ1-5; D gene uncertain. The CDR3 covers 16 residues. The ends were cut back, 8 bases at V and 7 bases at J, with 24 bases in the middle. Per the germline V gene, CDR1 is MNHNS and CDR2 is SASEGT. In DNA form, the CDR3 reads TGTGCCAGCCGAGTGTGGGCCCCGGGTCTACCCCAGCCCCAGCATTTT. Translation gives CASRVWAPGLPQPQHF.

This rearrangement joins TRBV28 to TRBJ1-1; the match to TRBD1 covers 8 bases. Germline lookup yields CDR1 MDHEN and CDR2 SYDVKM. The V and J ends lost 6 bases and 1 base, in that order; junction bases with no gene match: 10. The CDR3 covers 16 residues. CDR3 region: CASSISGGARNTEAFF. DNA for the CDR3: TGTGCCAGCAGCATCTCAGGGGGCGCGCGGAACACTGAAGCTTTCTTT.

The chain joins TRBV5-1 to TRBJ1-2, with D uncertain. This CDR3 comprises 15 residues. V was clipped by 4 bases and J by 0 bases, with 13 bases between them. The germline gives CDR1 SGHRS, CDR2 YFSETQ. DNA of the CDR3: TGCGCCAGCAGCCACAGCCCGGGAGCTAACTATGGCTACACCTTC. The encoded protein is CASSHSPGANYGYTF.